This TCR beta chain was identified in a study of Ad26.COV2.S vaccination and SARS-CoV-2 variants. Regarding the study as a whole: Analytic work on TCR breadth and depth might have understated the full extent of total T cell responses.

This sample's treatment: 15 to 20 received Ad26.COV2.S at low or high dose, single or two shots; about 5 received placebo; per-sample allocation not given. Collection of samples fell on day 63 after the first vaccine or placebo injection. On this clone: What it binds is not known.

Between the trimmed V and J ends, which lost 2 bases and 1 base, there was a span of 5 bases. Germline CDR1 SEHNR, CDR2 FQNEAQ (reference sequence). The CDR3 sequence is 13 residues long. Clones were sequenced by immunoSEQ multiplex PCR, and TCRdb holds only the in-frame ones, with some missing. The repertoire holds 440,000 or so clones, with less than 95% as singletons. This TCR derives from a person aged 18 to 65 who received the Ad26.COV2.S COVID-19 vaccine or a placebo. V and J are TRBV7-9 and TRBJ1-2; D ambiguous. The sample in question was peripheral blood, obtained in a trial of Ad26.COV2.S vaccine versus placebo. CDR3 residues: CASSLSDNYGYTF. DNA for the CDR3: TGTGCCAGCAGCTTATCAGATAACTATGGCTACACCTTC. The whole variable domain, filled in from reference TRBV7-9 and TRBJ1-2, reads DTGVSQNPRHKITKRGQNVTFRCDPISEHNRLYWYRQTLGQGPEFLTYFQNEAQLEKSRLLSDRFSAERPKGSFSTLEIQRTEQGDSAMYLCASSLSDNYGYTFGSGTRLTVV.